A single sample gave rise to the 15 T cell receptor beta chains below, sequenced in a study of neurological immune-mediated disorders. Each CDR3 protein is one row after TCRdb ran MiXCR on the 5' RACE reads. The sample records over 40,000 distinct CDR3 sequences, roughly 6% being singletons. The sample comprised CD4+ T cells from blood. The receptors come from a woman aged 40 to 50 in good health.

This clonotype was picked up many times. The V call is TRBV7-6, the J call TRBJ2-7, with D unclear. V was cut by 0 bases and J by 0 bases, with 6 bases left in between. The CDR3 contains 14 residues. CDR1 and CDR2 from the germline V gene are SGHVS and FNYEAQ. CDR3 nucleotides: TGTGCCAGCAGCTTAGCCCTCAACTCCTACGAGCAGTACTTC. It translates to CASSLALNSYEQYF.

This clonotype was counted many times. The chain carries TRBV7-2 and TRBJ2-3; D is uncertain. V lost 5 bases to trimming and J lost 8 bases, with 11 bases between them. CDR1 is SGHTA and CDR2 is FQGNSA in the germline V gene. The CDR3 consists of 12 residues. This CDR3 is CASSPRLGTQYF. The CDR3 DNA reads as TGTGCCAGCAGCCCCCGTTTGGGTACGCAGTATTTT.

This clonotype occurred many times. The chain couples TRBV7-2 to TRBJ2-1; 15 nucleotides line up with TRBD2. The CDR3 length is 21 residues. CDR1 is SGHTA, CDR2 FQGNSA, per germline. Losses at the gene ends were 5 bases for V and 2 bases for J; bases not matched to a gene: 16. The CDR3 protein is CASSRPIRGTSGRSPYNEQFF. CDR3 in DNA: TGTGCCAGCAGCCGGCCTATTCGTGGGACTAGCGGGAGGTCCCCCTACAATGAGCAGTTCTTC.

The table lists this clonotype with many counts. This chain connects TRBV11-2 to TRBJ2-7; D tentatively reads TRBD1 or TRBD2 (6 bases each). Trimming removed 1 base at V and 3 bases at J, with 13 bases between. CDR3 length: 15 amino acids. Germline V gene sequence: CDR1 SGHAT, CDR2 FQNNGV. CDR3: CASSLGLGGIYEQYF. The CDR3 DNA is TGTGCCAGCAGCTTAGGTTTAGGGGGGATCTACGAGCAGTACTTC.

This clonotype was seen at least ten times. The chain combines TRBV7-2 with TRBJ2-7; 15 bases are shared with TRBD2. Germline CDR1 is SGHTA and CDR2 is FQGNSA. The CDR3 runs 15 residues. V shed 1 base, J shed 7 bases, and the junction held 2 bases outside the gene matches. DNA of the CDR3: TGTGCCAGCAGCTTAGGGGGACTAGCGGGAGGTGAGCAGTACTTC. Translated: CASSLGGLAGGEQYF.

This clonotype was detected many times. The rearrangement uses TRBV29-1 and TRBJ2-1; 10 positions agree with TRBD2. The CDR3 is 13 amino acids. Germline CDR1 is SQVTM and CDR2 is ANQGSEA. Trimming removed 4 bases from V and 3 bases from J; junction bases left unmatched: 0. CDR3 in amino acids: CSVVAGGYNEQFF. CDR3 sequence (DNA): TGCAGCGTTGTAGCGGGAGGCTACAATGAGCAGTTCTTC.

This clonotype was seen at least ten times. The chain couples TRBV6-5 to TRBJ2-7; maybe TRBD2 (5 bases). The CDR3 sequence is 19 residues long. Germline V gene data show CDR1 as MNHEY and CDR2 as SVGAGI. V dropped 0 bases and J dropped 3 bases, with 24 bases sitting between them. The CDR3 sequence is CASSYSSPTYRDRNYEQYF. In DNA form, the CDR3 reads TGTGCCAGCAGTTACTCGTCCCCCACTTATCGGGATCGAAACTACGAGCAGTACTTC.

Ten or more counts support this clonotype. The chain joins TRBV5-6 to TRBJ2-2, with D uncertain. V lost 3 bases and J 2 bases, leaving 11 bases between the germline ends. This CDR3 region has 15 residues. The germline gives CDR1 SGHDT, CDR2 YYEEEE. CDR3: CASSSYRLNTGELFF. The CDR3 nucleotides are TGTGCCAGCAGCTCATACCGACTTAACACCGGGGAGCTGTTTTTT.

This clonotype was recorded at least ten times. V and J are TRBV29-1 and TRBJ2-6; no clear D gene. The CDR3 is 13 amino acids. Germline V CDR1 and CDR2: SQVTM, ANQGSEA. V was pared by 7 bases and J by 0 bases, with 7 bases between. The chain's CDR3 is CSAYPSGANVLTF. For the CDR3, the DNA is TGCAGCGCGTATCCCTCTGGGGCCAACGTCCTGACTTTC.

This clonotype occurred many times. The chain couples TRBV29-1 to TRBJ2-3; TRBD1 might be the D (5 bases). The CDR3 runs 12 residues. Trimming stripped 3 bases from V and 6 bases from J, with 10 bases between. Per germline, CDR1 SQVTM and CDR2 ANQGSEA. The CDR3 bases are TGCAGCGTTGATAAGGCAGGGGATACGCAGTATTTT. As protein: CSVDKAGDTQYF.

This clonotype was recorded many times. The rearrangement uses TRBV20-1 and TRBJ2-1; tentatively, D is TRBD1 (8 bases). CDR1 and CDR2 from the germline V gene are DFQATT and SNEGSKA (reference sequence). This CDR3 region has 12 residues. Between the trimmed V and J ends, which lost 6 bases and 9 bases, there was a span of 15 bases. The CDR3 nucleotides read TGCAGTGCAAAAACAGGGGGGGTTGAGCAGTTCTTC. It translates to CSAKTGGVEQFF.

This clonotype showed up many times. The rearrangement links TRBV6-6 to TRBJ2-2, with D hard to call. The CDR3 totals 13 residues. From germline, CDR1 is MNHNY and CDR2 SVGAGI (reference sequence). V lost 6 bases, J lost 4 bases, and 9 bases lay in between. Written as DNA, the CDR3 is TGTGCCAGCAGGGTCGTAAGCACCGGGGAGCTGTTTTTT. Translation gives CASRVVSTGELFF.

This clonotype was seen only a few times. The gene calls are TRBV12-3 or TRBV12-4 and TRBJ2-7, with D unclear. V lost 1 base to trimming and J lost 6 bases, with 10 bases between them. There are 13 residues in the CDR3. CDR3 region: CASSLDSRSEQYF. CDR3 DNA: TGTGCCAGCAGTTTAGATTCTAGATCCGAGCAGTACTTC.

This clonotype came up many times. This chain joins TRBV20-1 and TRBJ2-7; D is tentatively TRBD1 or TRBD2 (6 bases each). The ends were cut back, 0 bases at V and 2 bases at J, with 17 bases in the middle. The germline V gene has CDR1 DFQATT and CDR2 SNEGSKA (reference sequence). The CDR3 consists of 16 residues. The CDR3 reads CSARDHGGPSPYEQYF. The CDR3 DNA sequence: TGCAGTGCTAGAGATCATGGGGGGCCTTCCCCCTACGAGCAGTACTTC.

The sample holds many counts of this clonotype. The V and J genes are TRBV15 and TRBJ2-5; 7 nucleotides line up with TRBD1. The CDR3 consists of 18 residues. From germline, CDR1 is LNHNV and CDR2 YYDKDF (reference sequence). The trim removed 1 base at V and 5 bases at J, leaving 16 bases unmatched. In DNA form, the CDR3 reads TGTGCCACCAGCAGAGGTGATGAGCCGACAGGGCCAGGGGAGACCCAGTACTTC. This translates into CATSRGDEPTGPGETQYF.